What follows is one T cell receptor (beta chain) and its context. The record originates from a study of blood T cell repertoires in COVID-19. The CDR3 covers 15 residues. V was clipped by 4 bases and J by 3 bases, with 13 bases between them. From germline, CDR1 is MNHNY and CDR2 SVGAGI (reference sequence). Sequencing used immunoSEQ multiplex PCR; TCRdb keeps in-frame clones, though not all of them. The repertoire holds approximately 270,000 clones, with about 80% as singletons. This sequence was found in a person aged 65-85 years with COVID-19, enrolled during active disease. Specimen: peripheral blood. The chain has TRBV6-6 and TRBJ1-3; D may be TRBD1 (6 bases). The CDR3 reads CASSLQQGIGNTIYF. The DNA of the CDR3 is TGTGCCAGCAGTTTACAACAGGGTATTGGAAACACCATATATTTT.